This T cell receptor (beta chain) is from a study of human T cells and chemical hapten exposure. The germline CDR1 and CDR2 sequences are SGHTA and FQGNSA. This CDR3 comprises 15 residues. Trimming pared 5 bases from V and 4 bases from J, leaving 17 bases between. This clonotype was detected many times. The authors' processing: Samples had a median of 95,638 TCRs, ranging 23,224 to 690,600. Via MiXCR, TCRdb re-called the RACE reads, giving one row per CDR3 protein. V and J calls and clone size were set by TCRdb, not the authors. The sample has tens of thousands of distinct CDR3 sequences; around 7.8% are singletons. Time point indicated: patch test 1, 2 weeks after DPC sensitization. The treatment here: therapeutic diphenylcyclopropenone sensitization with weekly scalp DPC. The study enrolled 18 to 70-year-old alopecia patients suitable for DPC.

This sequence was found in a woman aged 25 to 39 with alopecia areata. Some clones in this sample may be carry-over from other donors' samples. The source material was whole blood, sampled in connection with sensitization to the hapten diphenylcyclopropenone (DPC). The chain has TRBV7-2 and TRBJ1-1; the D is unclear. CDR3 protein: CASSPRAAVSTEAFF. The CDR3 DNA follows: TGTGCCAGCAGCCCACGGGCGGCGGTGAGCACTGAAGCTTTCTTT.